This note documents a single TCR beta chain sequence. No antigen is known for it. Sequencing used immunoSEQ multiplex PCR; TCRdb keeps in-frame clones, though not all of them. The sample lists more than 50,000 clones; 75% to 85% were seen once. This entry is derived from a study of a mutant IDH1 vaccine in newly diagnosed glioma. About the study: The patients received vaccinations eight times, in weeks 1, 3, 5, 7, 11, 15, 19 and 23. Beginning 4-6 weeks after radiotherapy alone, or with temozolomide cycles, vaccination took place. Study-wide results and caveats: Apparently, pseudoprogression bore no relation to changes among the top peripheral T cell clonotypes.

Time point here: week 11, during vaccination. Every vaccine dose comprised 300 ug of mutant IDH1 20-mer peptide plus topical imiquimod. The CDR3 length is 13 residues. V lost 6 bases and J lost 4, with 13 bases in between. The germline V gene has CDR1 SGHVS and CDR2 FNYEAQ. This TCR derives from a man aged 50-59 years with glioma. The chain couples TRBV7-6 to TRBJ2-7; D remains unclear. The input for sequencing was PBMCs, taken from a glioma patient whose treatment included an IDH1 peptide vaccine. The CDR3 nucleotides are TGTGCCAGCAGTCCCTCGACTGGGTACGAGCAGTACTTC. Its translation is CASSPSTGYEQYF. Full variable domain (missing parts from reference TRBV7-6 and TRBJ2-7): GAGVSQSPRYKVTKRGQDVALRCDPISGHVSLYWYRQALGQGPEFLTYFNYEAQQDKSGLPNDRFSAERPEGSISTLTIQRTEQRDSAMYRCASSPSTGYEQYFGPGTRLTVT.